This TCR beta chain was recorded in a study of T cell responses to AZD1222 COVID-19 vaccine. Study-wide results and caveats: Following two doses of AZD1222, Spike-specific TCR breadth and depth rose. A mostly white British donor set with more females was recruited, and clonal diversity was possibly underestimated. Regions 160-218 and 743-854 held dominance among vaccine-associated CD4 TCRs, which spanned spike. Repertoires were obtained only post-peak T cell response.

On this clone: Its antigen is not known.

The germline gives CDR1 KGHSH, CDR2 LQKENI. V lost 3 bases and J lost 3, with 8 bases in between. The CDR3 extends over 13 amino acids. The table came from immunoSEQ multiplex PCR; TCRdb's copy has only in-frame clones and leaves some out. The table shows around 110,000 clones, with more than 85% occurring only once. The chain is built from TRBV18 and TRBJ2-5, with a possible D match to TRBD2 (6 bases). The source of this sequence is an adult in good health. The input for sequencing was peripheral blood, taken on day 0 of AZD1222 vaccination. CDR3 DNA sequence: TGTGCCAGCTCACCCTTAGCGGAAGAGACCCAGTACTTC. Its translation is CASSPLAEETQYF.